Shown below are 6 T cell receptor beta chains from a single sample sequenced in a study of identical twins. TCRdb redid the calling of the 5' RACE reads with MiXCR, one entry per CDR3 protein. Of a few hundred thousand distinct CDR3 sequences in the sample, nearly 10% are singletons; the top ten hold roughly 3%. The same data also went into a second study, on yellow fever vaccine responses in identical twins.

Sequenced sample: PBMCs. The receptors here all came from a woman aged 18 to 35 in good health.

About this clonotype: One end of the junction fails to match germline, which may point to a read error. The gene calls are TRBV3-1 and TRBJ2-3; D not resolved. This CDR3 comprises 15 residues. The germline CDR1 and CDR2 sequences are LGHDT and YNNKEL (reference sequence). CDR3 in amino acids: CASRRMSPVTDTQYF. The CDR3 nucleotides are TGCGCCAGCAGAAGGATGTCTCCGGTCACAGATACGCAGTATTTT.

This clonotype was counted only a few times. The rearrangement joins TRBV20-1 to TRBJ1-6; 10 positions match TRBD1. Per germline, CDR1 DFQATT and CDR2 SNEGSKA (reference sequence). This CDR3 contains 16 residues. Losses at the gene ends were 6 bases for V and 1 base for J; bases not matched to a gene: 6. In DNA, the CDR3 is TGCAGTGCCCCGGACAGGGGGAGGTCCTATAATTCACCCCTCCACTTT. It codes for CSAPDRGRSYNSPLHF.

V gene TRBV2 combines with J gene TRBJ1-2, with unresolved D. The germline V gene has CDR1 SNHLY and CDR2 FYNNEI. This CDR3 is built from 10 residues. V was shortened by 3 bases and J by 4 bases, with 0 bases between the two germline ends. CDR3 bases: TGTGCCAGCAGTGACTATGGCTACACCTTC. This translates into CASSDYGYTF.

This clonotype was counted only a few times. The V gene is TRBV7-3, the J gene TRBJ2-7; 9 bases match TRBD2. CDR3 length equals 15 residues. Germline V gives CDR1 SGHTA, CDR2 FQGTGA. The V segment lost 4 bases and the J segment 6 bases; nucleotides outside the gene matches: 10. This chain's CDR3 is CASSYIAGAQVEQYF. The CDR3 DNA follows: TGTGCCAGCAGCTACATAGCGGGGGCACAGGTCGAGCAGTACTTC.

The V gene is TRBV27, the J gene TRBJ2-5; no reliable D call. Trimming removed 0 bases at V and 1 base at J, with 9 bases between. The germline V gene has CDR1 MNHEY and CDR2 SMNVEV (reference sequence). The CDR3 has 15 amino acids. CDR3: CASSLSRGTQETQYF. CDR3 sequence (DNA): TGTGCCAGCAGTTTATCCAGAGGTACCCAAGAGACCCAGTACTTC.

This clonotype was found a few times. The CDR3 nucleotides are TGTGCCAGCATCAACGAAATTTCGTGGTTTGGGGCCAACGTCCTGACTTTC. Translation gives CASINEISWFGANVLTF. The chain employs TRBV2 and TRBJ2-6; D is unclear. Per germline, CDR1 SNHLY and CDR2 FYNNEI. V gave up 7 bases and J gave up 3 bases, with 19 bases separating them. The CDR3 contains 17 residues.